What follows are 10 T cell receptor beta chains derived from one specimen sequenced in a study of T cell repertoires in cytomegalovirus infection. TCRdb reanalysed the reads using MiXCR and keeps one entry per CDR3 protein. The sample has approximately 730,000 distinct CDR3 sequences, about 28% seen once; the top ten hold about 12%. The antigens for these receptors are not known. Sample: cultured CD8+ T cells from PBMCs, taken from culture after CMV antigen stimulation. The origin of the receptors is a human donor in good health (CMV status not recorded). Some clones in this sample may be carry-over from other donors' samples.

In this sample, this clonotype turned up a few times. The rearrangement uses TRBV20-1 and TRBJ1-2, with no clear D. The CDR3 covers 12 residues. CDR1 and CDR2 from the germline V gene are DFQATT and SNEGSKA (reference sequence). V lost 6 bases, J lost 4 bases, and 12 bases lay in between. The CDR3: CSAFGELYGYTF. The CDR3 DNA sequence: TGCAGTGCCTTTGGGGAGCTCTATGGCTACACCTTC.

The chain has TRBV7-9 and TRBJ2-5; 8 positions match TRBD2. Germline trimming cut 6 bases from V and 5 bases from J; bases unmatched to any gene: 20. This CDR3 has 18 amino acids. Germline V lookup: CDR1 SEHNR, CDR2 FQNEAQ (reference sequence). The DNA of the CDR3 is TGTGCCAGCAGGCCACTAGAAAGCGGGGGCACCTTCGGGGAGACCCAGTACTTC. Its protein is CASRPLESGGTFGETQYF.

This chain's CDR3 is CSVEDLQNNEQFF. As DNA, the CDR3 is TGCAGCGTTGAAGATCTACAGAACAATGAGCAGTTCTTC. The rearrangement joins TRBV29-1 to TRBJ2-1; D gene unclear. V dropped 0 bases and J dropped 5 bases, with 8 bases sitting between them. The CDR3 loop spans 13 amino acids. Germline V lookup: CDR1 SQVTM, CDR2 ANQGSEA.

A few counts support this clonotype. The genes are TRBV6-5 and TRBJ1-3; D gene ambiguous. The ends were cut back, 8 bases at V and 0 bases at J, with 14 bases in the middle. Germline values: CDR1 MNHEY, CDR2 SVGAGI. This CDR3 is built from 15 residues. CDR3 protein: CASRMTHYSGNTIYF. The CDR3, as DNA: TGTGCCAGCCGCATGACGCACTACTCTGGAAACACCATATATTTT.

V is TRBV5-4 and J is TRBJ1-2; D is possibly TRBD1 (6 bases). Germline CDR1 and CDR2: SGHNT and YYREEE (reference sequence). Trimming stripped 4 bases from V and 1 base from J, with 29 bases between. The CDR3 contains 20 residues. The CDR3 DNA follows: TGTGCCAGCAGCCGCCGGCAAGGCAGGGGCCGCATCCCCTTTAACTATGGCTACACCTTC. Amino acid sequence: CASSRRQGRGRIPFNYGYTF. The whole variable domain, remainder taken from reference TRBV5-4 and TRBJ1-2, is ETGVTQSPTHLIKTRGQQVTLRCSSQSGHNTVSWYQQALGQGPQFIFQYYREEENGRGNFPPRFSGLQFPNYSSELNVNALELDDSALYLCASSRRQGRGRIPFNYGYTFGSGTRLTVV.

This chain connects TRBV13 to TRBJ2-3; 9 nucleotides match TRBD2. The CDR3 sequence is 16 residues long. V lost 2 bases, J lost 0 bases, and 3 bases stayed unmatched. The germline V gene has CDR1 PRHDT and CDR2 FYEKMQ (reference sequence). CDR3: CASSLLAGSSTDTQYF. In DNA form, the CDR3 reads TGTGCCAGCAGCTTACTAGCGGGGTCTAGCACAGATACGCAGTATTTT. Full variable domain (rest looked up from reference TRBV13 and TRBJ2-3): AAGVIQSPRHLIKEKRETATLKCYPIPRHDTVYWYQQGPGQDPQFLISFYEKMQSDKGSIPDRFSAQQFSDYHSELNMSSLELGDSALYFCASSLLAGSSTDTQYFGPGTRLTVL.

The table lists this clonotype with many counts. The chain uses TRBV7-9 and TRBJ2-4; the D gene is possibly TRBD1 (6 bases). Per germline, CDR1 SEHNR and CDR2 FQNEAQ (reference sequence). This CDR3 has 16 amino acids. Trimming took 0 bases from V and 3 from J, leaving 12 bases between them. CDR3 in DNA: TGTGCCAGCAGCTTAGCCCAGGGGTTAAGCAAAAACATTCAGTACTTC. It yields the protein CASSLAQGLSKNIQYF.

The chain links TRBV6-2 or TRBV6-3 to TRBJ1-6; TRBD1 agrees at 7 bases. With V trimmed by 2 bases and J by 0 bases, 4 bases remained unmatched. Per the germline V gene, CDR1 is MNHEY and CDR2 is SVGEGT. CDR3 length: 17 residues. DNA for the CDR3: TGTGCCAGCAGTTACGAGGGGGCGAACTCCTATAATTCACCCCTCCACTTT. It translates to CASSYEGANSYNSPLHF.

This clonotype appeared many times. The chain joins TRBV7-8 to TRBJ2-1; no firm D call. The germline V gene has CDR1 SGHVS and CDR2 FQNEAQ. V lost 0 bases to trimming and J lost 0 bases, with 12 bases between them. The CDR3 has 17 residues. DNA of the CDR3: TGTGCCAGCAGCTTAGCGCCCGAGTCTAGCTCCTACAATGAGCAGTTCTTC. Translating gives CASSLAPESSSYNEQFF.

The rearrangement links TRBV19 to TRBJ1-1; 8 bases align to TRBD1. Germline lookup yields CDR1 LNHDA and CDR2 SQIVND (reference sequence). CDR3 length: 16 residues. V was clipped by 3 bases and J by 5 bases; unmatched bases: 11. The DNA of the CDR3 is TGTGCCAGTAGTATTAGTCCAGGGGGCGTTGGTACTGAAGCTTTCTTT. Its protein product is CASSISPGGVGTEAFF.